These 21 T cell receptor beta chains share one sample of origin, sequenced in a study of T cell responses to AZD1222 COVID-19 vaccine. Using immunoSEQ multiplex PCR, the repertoire was profiled, and TCRdb retains in-frame clones only, with some absent. The sample contains 50,000 to 70,000 clones, around 83% of which appear only once. Specimen: peripheral blood, collected on day 0 of MenACWY control vaccination. Receptors originate from an adult in good health.

The chain recombines TRBV4-2 with TRBJ2-5; 8 nucleotides line up with TRBD2. The CDR3 extends over 15 amino acids. From germline, CDR1 is LGHNA and CDR2 YNFKEQ. Losses at the gene ends were 2 bases for V and 0 bases for J; bases not matched to a gene: 2. The CDR3 nucleotides are TGTGCCAGCAGCCAACGGACTAGCCACCAAGAGACCCAGTACTTC. Translated, it gives CASSQRTSHQETQYF.

The chain combines TRBV6-5 with TRBJ1-1; no reliable D call. This CDR3 has 14 residues. Trimming removed 0 bases at V and 1 base at J, with 6 bases between. Germline V gene data show CDR1 as MNHEY and CDR2 as SVGAGI. DNA for the CDR3: TGTGCCAGCAGTTACTCTCGGAGGAACACTGAAGCTTTCTTT. This sequence encodes CASSYSRRNTEAFF.

This sequence joins TRBV19 and TRBJ2-5; no firm D call. The CDR3 runs to 16 residues. CDR1 and CDR2 (germline): LNHDA, SQIVND (reference sequence). With 5 bases removed from V and 1 base from J, the gap between germline ends came to 17 bases. The CDR3 reads CASSPRADPVQETQYF. In DNA form, the CDR3 reads TGTGCCAGTAGTCCCCGAGCTGACCCAGTCCAAGAGACCCAGTACTTC.

V is TRBV6-5 and J is TRBJ2-7; 8 bases fit TRBD2. The CDR3 spans 14 residues. The V gene's germline CDR1 is MNHEY and CDR2 SVGAGI. V dropped 10 bases and J dropped 6; count of bases not matched to a gene: 14. The CDR3 sequence is CATTGGVAGPEQYF. The CDR3 nucleotides read TGTGCCACCACCGGAGGAGTAGCGGGACCCGAGCAGTACTTC.

This sequence joins TRBV19 and TRBJ1-1; no definite D call. The CDR3 is 15 residues long. In germline, CDR1 is LNHDA, CDR2 SQIVND (reference sequence). Trimming stripped 3 bases from V and 0 bases from J, with 11 bases between. The CDR3 region has the DNA TGTGCCAGTAGTATGACCCAGAGGGTGAACACTGAAGCTTTCTTT. This sequence encodes CASSMTQRVNTEAFF.

The chain carries TRBV7-9 and TRBJ2-7, with D unresolved. Germline CDR1 reads SEHNR; CDR2 reads FQNEAQ (reference sequence). Trimming left V 4 bases short and J 3 bases short, with 4 bases between. The CDR3 has 11 amino acids. CDR3 protein: CASSSIYEQYF. For the CDR3, the DNA is TGTGCCAGCAGCTCAATCTACGAGCAGTACTTC. The full variable domain, with the rest looked up from reference TRBV7-9 and TRBJ2-7, is DTGVSQNPRHKITKRGQNVTFRCDPISEHNRLYWYRQTLGQGPEFLTYFQNEAQLEKSRLLSDRFSAERPKGSFSTLEIQRTEQGDSAMYLCASSSIYEQYFGPGTRLTVT.

This sequence joins TRBV10-2 and TRBJ2-7, with TRBD1 matching over 9 bases. CDR1 and CDR2 from the germline V gene are WSHSY and SAAADI. The CDR3 has 13 amino acids. Trimming cost V 6 bases and J 4 bases; bases outside gene matches: 4. The CDR3 loop is CASRRDREYEQYF. The CDR3 nucleotides read TGCGCCAGCAGGAGGGACAGGGAGTACGAGCAGTACTTC.

The chain is built from TRBV19 and TRBJ2-7; either TRBD1 or TRBD2 may fit D (6 bases each). With 6 bases removed from V and 2 bases from J, the gap between germline ends came to 20 bases. Germline CDR1 LNHDA, CDR2 SQIVND (reference sequence). The CDR3 consists of 16 residues. The CDR3: CASRDISQGLTYEQYF. CDR3 sequence (DNA): TGTGCCAGTAGGGATATATCACAGGGACTTACCTACGAGCAGTACTTC.

This chain joins TRBV19 and TRBJ2-2; 7 positions agree with TRBD1. The germline CDR1 and CDR2 sequences are LNHDA and SQIVND (reference sequence). CDR3 length: 16 residues. V lost 4 bases to trimming and J lost 0 bases; unmatched junction nucleotides: 5. DNA for the CDR3: TGTGCCAGTAGTACTCGGACAGGACCGAACACCGGGGAGCTGTTTTTT. It specifies CASSTRTGPNTGELFF.

Concerning this clone itself: Other DNA sequences in this specimen translate into the identical CDR3. CDR3 sequence (DNA): TGTGCCAGCAGCCTCACCTACGAGCAGTACTTC. Translating it yields CASSLTYEQYF. J is TRBJ2-7 and V is TRBV7-9; D not resolved. The CDR3 is made up of 11 amino acids. Germline loops: CDR1 SEHNR, CDR2 FQNEAQ (reference sequence). Between the trimmed V and J ends, which lost 5 bases and 2 bases, there was a span of 4 bases.

The V gene is TRBV24-1, the J gene TRBJ2-1; no reliable D call. V lost 1 base and J lost 8, with 8 bases in between. The CDR3 has 13 residues. Germline assignment: CDR1 KGHDR and CDR2 SFDVKD. CDR3 sequence (DNA): TGTGCCACCAGTGATTTCGGGCGCGATGAGCAGTTCTTC. Encoded protein: CATSDFGRDEQFF.

The chain links TRBV30 to TRBJ1-3, with D possibly matching TRBD1 (5 bases). Trimming pared 3 bases from V and 2 bases from J, leaving 11 bases between. Germline V gives CDR1 GTSNPN, CDR2 SVGIG (reference sequence). The CDR3 is 14 amino acids. CDR3 DNA: TGTGCCTGGAGCCCAGGGAGCACTGGAAACACCATATATTTT. Protein product: CAWSPGSTGNTIYF.

The rearrangement joins TRBV5-4 to TRBJ2-3; 7 bases match TRBD2. The germline gives CDR1 SGHNT, CDR2 YYREEE (reference sequence). This CDR3 spans 18 amino acids. V shed 2 bases, J shed 2 bases, and the junction held 14 bases outside the gene matches. The CDR3 DNA sequence: TGTGCCAGCAGCTTCGGCCCCTTTCTAGCGGCGGCCACAGATACGCAGTATTTT. This translates into CASSFGPFLAAATDTQYF.

The chain combines TRBV6-4 with TRBJ2-1, with D possibly being TRBD1 or TRBD2 (6 bases each). The CDR3 covers 16 residues. V was trimmed by 5 bases and J by 7 bases, leaving 21 bases between them. Germline CDR1 and CDR2: MRHNA and SNTAGT. Here the CDR3 reads CASSKKELAQGNEQFF. For the CDR3, the DNA is TGTGCCAGCAGTAAAAAGGAACTAGCCCAGGGGAATGAGCAGTTCTTC.

CDR3 region: CASSARLGTGKAPDTQYF. In DNA, the CDR3 is TGTGCCAGCAGCGCCCGATTAGGGACAGGGAAGGCCCCAGATACGCAGTATTTT. The chain is built from TRBV21-1 and TRBJ2-3; the table assigns TRBD1, which was not confirmed against the DNA. TRBV21-1 is recorded as a pseudogene. The CDR3 spans 18 residues.

This sequence joins TRBV28 and TRBJ2-4; 8 bases are shared with TRBD2. The V gene end was trimmed by 5 bases and the J gene end by 8 bases; junction bases not matched to a gene: 11. From germline, CDR1 is MDHEN and CDR2 SYDVKM. The CDR3 is made up of 15 amino acids. The CDR3 DNA reads as TGTGCCAGCAGTGGGGCCCGCGGGAGGAGGGACATTCAGTACTTC. The encoded protein is CASSGARGRRDIQYF.

The chain uses TRBV15 and TRBJ1-2; tentative D call: TRBD1 (6 bases). In germline, CDR1 is LNHNV, CDR2 YYDKDF (reference sequence). The ends were cut back, 3 bases at V and 7 bases at J, with 21 bases in the middle. This CDR3 contains 16 residues. Here the CDR3 reads CATSREGTRGEAGYTF. The CDR3 DNA follows: TGTGCCACCAGCAGGGAAGGGACAAGGGGGGAGGCTGGCTACACCTTC.

This rearrangement joins TRBV29-1 to TRBJ2-7; D might be TRBD1 (6 bases). Germline CDR1 SQVTM, CDR2 ANQGSEA. The ends were cut back, 2 bases at V and 2 bases at J, with 10 bases in the middle. The CDR3 has 13 amino acids. The CDR3 loop is CSVEKGGPYEQYF. CDR3 sequence (DNA): TGCAGCGTTGAAAAAGGGGGACCCTACGAGCAGTACTTC.

In its sample, this clone is medium-sized. This chain connects TRBV30 to TRBJ1-1; D uncertain. Trimming took off 0 bases at V and 4 bases at J, with 6 bases between the two ends. Germline lookup yields CDR1 GTSNPN and CDR2 SVGIG (reference sequence). This CDR3 comprises 12 residues. The CDR3 sequence: CAWSVSVTEAFF. The CDR3 nucleotides read TGTGCCTGGAGTGTATCCGTCACTGAAGCTTTCTTT. The full variable domain, completed using reference TRBV30 and TRBJ1-1, is SQTIHQWPATLVQPVGSPLSLECTVEGTSNPNLYWYRQAAGRGLQLLFYSVGIGQISSEVPQNLSASRPQDRQFILSSKKLLLSDSGFYLCAWSVSVTEAFFGQGTRLTVV.

The chain carries TRBV4-1 and TRBJ2-4; D might be TRBD1 (6 bases). Germline V lookup: CDR1 MGHRA, CDR2 YSYEKL. The CDR3 is 16 amino acids. V was shortened by 0 bases and J by 5 bases, with 14 bases between the two germline ends. The CDR3 loop reads CASSQEMGAPENIQYF. CDR3 nucleotides: TGCGCCAGCAGCCAAGAAATGGGGGCGCCTGAAAACATTCAGTACTTC.

V and J are TRBV9 and TRBJ2-5, with 8 nucleotides matching TRBD1. The V and J ends lost 2 bases and 7 bases, in that order; junction bases with no gene match: 13. The CDR3 contains 16 residues. CDR1 SGDLS and CDR2 YYNGEE come from the germline V gene. CDR3 amino acids: CASSVSDSGGARTQYF. The CDR3 DNA sequence: TGTGCCAGCAGCGTCTCAGATTCAGGGGGCGCGAGGACCCAGTACTTC. Variable domain in full (rest from reference TRBV9 and TRBJ2-5): DSGVTQTPKHLITATGQRVTLRCSPRSGDLSVYWYQQSLDQGLQFLIQYYNGEERAKGNILERFSAQQFPDLHSELNLSSLELGDSALYFCASSVSDSGGARTQYFGPGTRLLVL.